This TCR beta chain was captured by sequencing in a study of blood T cell repertoires in COVID-19. Study as a whole: Acute and convalescent COVID-19 specimens originated in the United States, Italy and Spain. T cells, B-cell-depleted T cells, or PBMCs provided the cDNA or gDNA that served as material.

Profiled with immunoSEQ multiplex PCR; TCRdb holds only in-frame clones, not every one. The sample has around 150,000 clones, 88% seen once. A Seattle source enrolled patients during active infection and followed them longitudinally. Unmatched junction bases numbered 6, after V lost 6 bases and J lost 7 bases. Germline CDR1 and CDR2: ENHRY and SYGVKD. This CDR3 region has 15 residues. The chain has TRBV10-3 and TRBJ1-6; 10 positions match TRBD1. The receptor comes from a human donor with COVID-19, enrolled during active disease. The donor label of this sample is uncertain. Material for sequencing was peripheral blood. The CDR3 DNA reads TGTGCCATCAGAGAGGTGGGACAGGGGAATTCACCCCTCCACTTT. It is translated as CAIREVGQGNSPLHF.